The 23 T cell receptor beta chains listed next were all sequenced from one sample in a study of regulatory T cells in long-lasting Graves disease. Assembly of TCR beta libraries relied on iRepertoire HTBI primers together with Arm-PCR of CDR3 regions. TCRdb processed the multiplex PCR reads anew with MiXCR; each CDR3 protein has one entry. The sample has approximately 350,000 distinct CDR3 sequences, roughly 16% seen once; the top ten hold 20% to 25%. As to time point: newly diagnosed GD, antithyroid drugs for less than 3 months. From RNA extracted from PBMCs, the TCR library was made. These data also featured in a second study, about T cells in Graves' hyperthyroidism and ophthalmopathy.

This material consisted of peripheral blood mononuclear cells (PBMCs), taken at new diagnosis, from a patient treated with antithyroid drugs. The receptors derive from a woman aged 18-30 years with Graves disease.

This clonotype was recorded many times. The chain is built from TRBV2 and TRBJ1-5, with D hard to call. This CDR3 has 14 residues. V lost 6 bases and J 3 bases, leaving 12 bases between the germline ends. The germline V gene has CDR1 SNHLY and CDR2 FYNNEI. CDR3 sequence (DNA): TGTGCCAGCAGCGCCGGGCGGGACAATCAGCCCCAGCATTTT. Translated, it gives CASSAGRDNQPQHF.

This clonotype was counted ten times or more. The V call is TRBV7-2, the J call TRBJ1-5; 8 positions match TRBD1. The V segment lost 5 bases and the J segment 1 base; nucleotides outside the gene matches: 4. The germline V gene has CDR1 SGHTA and CDR2 FQGNSA. The CDR3 totals 15 residues. This CDR3 is CASSTRTGSNQPQHF. CDR3 coding DNA: TGTGCCAGCAGCACCAGGACAGGGAGCAATCAGCCCCAGCATTTT.

Comments on this clonotype: A far larger clone lies a single base away; this is likely a read error. The V call is TRBV2, the J call TRBJ2-3; the D gene is possibly TRBD2 (5 bases). This CDR3 spans 16 amino acids. The V end lost 8 bases, the J end lost 0 bases, and 18 bases lay between the germline ends. CDR1 and CDR2 from the germline V gene are SNHLY and FYNNEI. For the CDR3, the DNA is TGTGCCAGCTCACCAGTGATTAGCGTTAGCACAGATACGCAGTATTTT. Translating gives CASSPVISVSTDTQYF.

On this clonotype itself: A read error may be the cause here, since a much bigger clone is one base away. The rearrangement joins TRBV5-4 to TRBJ2-3; unclear D gene. The CDR3 runs 14 residues. Trimming pared 0 bases from V and 4 bases from J, leaving 9 bases between. CDR1 is SGHNT, CDR2 YYREEE, per germline (reference sequence). In DNA, the CDR3 is TGTGCCAGCAGCTTGGAACTCTCGGCAGATACGCAGTATTTT. The encoded protein is CASSLELSADTQYF.

A word on this clonotype: It may be a read error: a sequence one base away is much more abundant. V is TRBV20-1 and J is TRBJ1-5, with D possibly being TRBD1 (5 bases). Deletions cut 5 bases from V and 1 base from J, with 12 bases between. CDR3 size: 14 residues. Germline CDR1 and CDR2: DFQATT and SNEGSKA (reference sequence). The CDR3 spells CSAPGGGSNQPQHF. The CDR3 DNA follows: TGCAGTGCTCCAGGCGGGGGGAGCAATCAGCCCCAGCATTTT.

This clonotype occurred many times. The chain joins TRBV7-3 to TRBJ2-1; 12 nucleotides agree with TRBD2. Trimming removed 2 bases from V and 6 bases from J; junction bases left unmatched: 5. This CDR3 has 16 amino acids. Looked up from germline, CDR1 is SGHTA and CDR2 is FQGTGA. Here the CDR3 DNA reads TGTGCCAGCAGCTTATCTAGCGGGGGGGCCACCAATGAGCAGTTCTTC. It specifies CASSLSSGGATNEQFF.

This rearrangement joins TRBV10-1 to TRBJ1-5, with D hard to call. Trimming shortened V by 3 bases and J by 7 bases, and 7 bases separated the two germline ends. The CDR3 has 12 residues. Germline CDR1 and CDR2: WNHNN and SYGVQD (reference sequence). CDR3 in amino acids: CASSEGMQPQHF. CDR3 coding DNA: TGCGCCAGCAGTGAAGGGATGCAGCCCCAGCATTTT.

The gene calls are TRBV28 and TRBJ1-1; TRBD1 is a possible D gene (5 bases). Trimming stripped 6 bases from V and 4 bases from J, with 21 bases between. CDR3 length equals 16 residues. Germline V lookup: CDR1 MDHEN, CDR2 SYDVKM. For the CDR3, the DNA is TGTGCCAGCAGCCGGGGCGGGGGTGGATGGGGCACTGAAGCTTTCTTT. It translates to CASSRGGGGWGTEAFF.

In its sample, this clonotype was seen many times. The chain couples TRBV11-2 to TRBJ2-1; D gene unclear. This CDR3 has 13 residues. The V gene's germline CDR1 is SGHAT and CDR2 FQNNGV. V gave up 5 bases and J gave up 5 bases, with 10 bases separating them. CDR3 coding DNA: TGTGCCAGCAGCCCCAGACCGGACAATGAGCAGTTCTTC. Its protein is CASSPRPDNEQFF. Full variable domain (missing parts from reference TRBV11-2 and TRBJ2-1): EAGVAQSPRYKIIEKRQSVAFWCNPISGHATLYWYQQILGQGPKLLIQFQNNGVVDDSQLPKDRFSAERLKGVDSTLKIQPAKLEDSAVYLCASSPRPDNEQFFGPGTRLTVL.

This clonotype turned up a few times. The chain has TRBV6-2 or TRBV6-3 and TRBJ2-4; D is uncertain. From germline, CDR1 is MNHEY and CDR2 SVGEGT. This CDR3 has 14 amino acids. V was shortened by 6 bases and J by 0 bases, with 9 bases between the two germline ends. CDR3 bases: TGTGCCAGCAGAGGGAATTTAGCCAAAAACATTCAGTACTTC. Translation: CASRGNLAKNIQYF.

Turning to this clonotype: A much larger clone is a single base away; this may be a read error. The CDR3 spells CASSLELNSYNEQFF. The CDR3, as DNA: TGTGCCAGCAGCTTAGAATTAAACTCCTACAATGAGCAGTTCTTC. This rearrangement joins TRBV7-2 to TRBJ2-1; no definite D call. The V gene's germline CDR1 is SGHTA and CDR2 FQGNSA. V was cut by 1 base and J by 0 bases, with 7 bases left in between. The CDR3 length is 15 residues. Filled out from reference TRBV7-2 and TRBJ2-1, the complete variable domain reads GAGVSQSPSNKVTEKGKDVELRCDPISGHTALYWYRQSLGQGLEFLIYFQGNSAPDKSGLPSDRFSAERTGGSVSTLTIQRTQQEDSAVYLCASSLELNSYNEQFFGPGTRLTVL.

This clonotype was counted many times. V usage is TRBV10-3 and J usage is TRBJ2-7; no clear D gene. CDR1 is ENHRY, CDR2 SYGVKD, per germline. This CDR3 spans 14 amino acids. Trimming cost V 6 bases and J 0 bases, with 12 bases left between them. The CDR3 reads CAIREKHSSYEQYF. Written as DNA, the CDR3 is TGTGCCATCAGAGAGAAACACAGCTCCTACGAGCAGTACTTC.

This clonotype was detected many times. The chain links TRBV2 to TRBJ1-5, with 9 bases matching TRBD1. This CDR3 has 15 amino acids. Trimming at V came to 5 bases and at J to 1 base, leaving 3 bases not matched to a gene. The V gene's germline CDR1 is SNHLY and CDR2 FYNNEI. CDR3 in DNA: TGTGCCAGCAGTACAGGGGGCGGGAGCAATCAGCCCCAGCATTTT. It is translated as CASSTGGGSNQPQHF.

This clonotype appeared many times. V and J are TRBV9 and TRBJ2-1; 7 bases agree with TRBD2. This CDR3 has 15 residues. After removal of 1 base from V and 9 bases from J, the junction contained 10 bases not matched to a gene. Germline CDR1 reads SGDLS; CDR2 reads YYNGEE. The CDR3, as DNA: TGTGCCAGCAGCGTAAGCGGGACGCGGCGGGCTGAGCAGTTCTTC. It yields the protein CASSVSGTRRAEQFF.

This clonotype was observed at least ten times. V and J are TRBV18 and TRBJ1-2, with D perhaps matching TRBD1 (6 bases). Trimming shortened V by 2 bases and J by 4 bases, and 11 bases separated the two germline ends. This CDR3 contains 14 residues. The germline gives CDR1 KGHSH, CDR2 LQKENI. The CDR3 reads CASSPNGQTYGYTF. In DNA form, the CDR3 reads TGTGCCAGCTCACCAAATGGACAGACCTATGGCTACACCTTC.

This clonotype has a count of ten or more. This chain joins TRBV20-1 and TRBJ2-5; TRBD1 matches at 9 bases. The V and J ends lost 2 bases and 4 bases, in that order; junction bases with no gene match: 5. Germline loops: CDR1 DFQATT, CDR2 SNEGSKA (reference sequence). The CDR3 spans 14 residues. CDR3 protein: CSARTGGQLETQYF. CDR3 bases: TGCAGTGCTAGAACAGGGGGCCAGTTAGAGACCCAGTACTTC.

As for this clonotype: A much larger clonotype is one base distant, so this may be a read error. The chain has TRBV2 and TRBJ2-5; D might be TRBD2 (5 bases). The CDR3 is 12 amino acids. Germline CDR1 SNHLY, CDR2 FYNNEI. This chain's CDR3 is CASSAVGEAQYF. CDR3 in DNA: TGTGCCAGCAGCGCGGTGGGAGAGGCCCAGTACTTC.

There are many counts of this clonotype. The V and J genes are TRBV11-2 and TRBJ1-2; D perhaps matches TRBD1 (5 bases). With 1 base removed from V and 7 bases from J, the gap between germline ends came to 7 bases. From germline, CDR1 is SGHAT and CDR2 FQNNGV. CDR3 length equals 12 residues. CDR3 protein: CASSLGQGGYTF. The CDR3 bases are TGTGCCAGCAGCTTAGGTCAGGGTGGCTACACCTTC.

The chain has TRBV11-2 and TRBJ2-1, with 12 bases fitting TRBD2. In germline, CDR1 is SGHAT, CDR2 FQNNGV. V lost 3 bases and J lost 0; bases outside the gene matches: 6. CDR3 size: 18 residues. CDR3 sequence: CASSLRTSGTSSYNEQFF. The CDR3 DNA is TGTGCCAGCAGCTTGCGGACTAGCGGGACCAGCTCCTACAATGAGCAGTTCTTC.

Concerning this clonotype: A much bigger clone sits one base away, suggesting this may be a read error. V usage is TRBV28 and J usage is TRBJ2-4, with D hard to call. Per the germline V gene, CDR1 is MDHEN and CDR2 is SYDVKM. The CDR3 totals 12 residues. CDR3 protein: CASSFRLGRRFF. The CDR3 nucleotides are TGTGCCAGCAGTTTCCGACTCGGGCGTCGGTTCTTC.

The rearrangement joins TRBV6-5 to TRBJ1-2; 7 bases are shared with TRBD1. The V gene's germline CDR1 is MNHEY and CDR2 SVGAGI. Losses at the gene ends were 0 bases for V and 1 base for J; bases not matched to a gene: 5. This CDR3 is 16 amino acids long. CDR3 sequence (DNA): TGTGCCAGCAGTTACTCGTGGGGACAGAGTAACTATGGCTACACCTTC. This translates into CASSYSWGQSNYGYTF.

This clonotype has a handful of counts. CDR3 DNA sequence: TGTGCCAGCATCGGACTAGCCGGCAATGAGCAGTTCTTC. Amino acid sequence: CASIGLAGNEQFF. This chain links TRBV6-1 with TRBJ2-1; 8 bases match TRBD2. The germline V gene has CDR1 MNHNS and CDR2 SASEGT. The junction had 5 bases not matched to a gene; V was cut back by 7 bases and J by 6 bases. The CDR3 covers 13 residues.

This clonotype was seen only a few times. The V call is TRBV3-1, the J call TRBJ1-2, with TRBD1 identical over 11 bases. The germline V gene has CDR1 LGHDT and CDR2 YNNKEL (reference sequence). V lost 4 bases and J lost 8; bases outside the gene matches: 3. The CDR3 is made up of 13 amino acids. CDR3 nucleotides: TGTGCCAGCAGCCCGGGACAGGGGGAAGGCTACACCTTC. Translation gives CASSPGQGEGYTF.